This T cell receptor (beta chain) was sequenced in a study of T cells in localized non-small cell lung cancer. General study results and limits: Tumor trailed uninvolved adjacent lung in T cell clonality, which peaked there. Within adjacent lung there appeared a median approximately 58 of the top 100 tumor clones.

The V and J ends lost 3 bases and 1 base, in that order; junction bases with no gene match: 5. CDR1 is SGHNT, CDR2 YENEEA, per germline. The CDR3 extends over 16 amino acids. The repertoire was sequenced with immunoSEQ multiplex PCR; TCRdb's copy has only in-frame clones and lacks some. The top ten hold roughly 17% of the sample, which has some 2,600 clones, around a quarter seen once. This clone was recorded a few times. The antigen remains undetermined. The chain couples TRBV11-3 to TRBJ1-5; 8 nucleotides match TRBD1. The source material was lung tumor tissue, sampled before any cancer treatment. The TCR sequence derives from a female donor of 60 years or more with stage III lung adenocarcinoma. CDR3 loop: CASSFGQGQSNQPQHF. CDR3 in DNA: TGTGCCAGCAGCTTCGGACAGGGCCAGAGCAATCAGCCCCAGCATTTT.